Below, 8 T cell receptor beta chains from the same sample are listed, as sequenced in a study of cytomegalovirus exposure and HLA in healthy donors. It was with 60 Vbeta and 13 Jbeta primers that the PCR ran. Sequencing used immunoSEQ multiplex PCR; TCRdb keeps in-frame clones, though not all of them. The data contain over 110,000 clones, around three quarters of them seen just once; the ten biggest clones take up 2% to 3%. Source material: PBMCs. The receptors were sampled from a woman between 18 and 29 years old in good health and CMV-seropositive.

The chain has TRBV10-1 and TRBJ2-2, with D hard to call. Looked up from germline, CDR1 is WNHNN and CDR2 is SYGVQD (reference sequence). V lost 0 bases and J 4 bases, leaving 3 bases between the germline ends. CDR3 length equals 13 residues. The CDR3 sequence is CASSESSTGELFF. DNA of the CDR3: TGCGCCAGCAGTGAGTCGAGCACCGGGGAGCTGTTTTTT.

As for this clone: One end of the junction varies from germline; a read error may be responsible. The chain links TRBV18 to TRBJ1-2; D is possibly TRBD1 (5 bases). The CDR3 loop spans 15 amino acids. In germline, CDR1 is KGHSH, CDR2 LQKENI. DNA for the CDR3: TGTGCCAGTTCACCAGCACAGGCGGGGAACTATGGCTACACCTTC. This translates into CASSPAQAGNYGYTF.

This clone has only a few counts. The chain is built from TRBV11-2 and TRBJ1-1, with 12 positions matching TRBD1. CDR1 and CDR2 from the germline V gene are SGHAT and FQNNGV. Trimming took 6 bases from V and 10 from J; bases not matched to a gene: 15. The CDR3 contains 16 residues. The CDR3 nucleotides are TGTGCCAGCAGTTATCCCGGGACAGGGGGCTTGGGGAGAGCTTTCTTT. It translates to CASSYPGTGGLGRAFF.

V usage is TRBV6-1 and J usage is TRBJ2-7; 8 nucleotides match TRBD2. This CDR3 comprises 15 residues. Germline CDR1 MNHNS, CDR2 SASEGT. The V segment lost 2 bases and the J segment 6 bases; nucleotides outside the gene matches: 9. CDR3 amino acids: CASSETKGLGREQYF. Written as DNA, the CDR3 is TGTGCCAGCAGTGAAACTAAGGGACTAGGTCGCGAGCAGTACTTC.

Here the CDR3 DNA reads TGTGCCAGTACCCCCCTCGCGGGACCTTCAGATCAGCCCCAGCATTTT. Its translation is CASTPLAGPSDQPQHF. The chain has TRBV19 and TRBJ1-5, with D possibly matching TRBD1 (5 bases). The CDR3 is 16 amino acids. With 7 bases removed from V and 5 bases from J, the gap between germline ends came to 21 bases. From germline, CDR1 is LNHDA and CDR2 SQIVND (reference sequence).

The chain uses TRBV5-1 and TRBJ2-7, with 8 bases aligning to TRBD2. Trimming removed 2 bases from V and 6 bases from J; junction bases left unmatched: 13. The germline V gene encodes CDR1 SGHRS and CDR2 YFSETQ. This CDR3 is built from 16 residues. This CDR3 is CASSFQRGPPDREQYF. The CDR3 DNA sequence: TGCGCCAGCAGCTTCCAGCGGGGGCCCCCCGATCGCGAGCAGTACTTC.

This clone was counted a single time. V gene TRBV30 combines with J gene TRBJ2-7; 9 bases fit TRBD1. Germline V CDR1 and CDR2: GTSNPN, SVGIG (reference sequence). The CDR3 is 14 residues long. The J segment lost 4 bases and the V segment lost 3 bases, leaving 7 bases of the junction unmatched. The CDR3 DNA reads as TGTGCCTGGAGCCAGGACAGGGGTCCATACGAGCAGTACTTC. This gives the protein CAWSQDRGPYEQYF.

The V call is TRBV5-5, the J call TRBJ2-5, with 11 bases fitting TRBD2. Trimming took 4 bases from V and 4 from J; bases not matched to a gene: 6. The germline CDR1 and CDR2 sequences are SGHKS and YYEKEE (reference sequence). There are 15 residues in the CDR3. The chain's CDR3 is CASSKSLAGGETQYF. The CDR3 nucleotides are TGTGCCAGCAGCAAAAGCCTAGCGGGGGGAGAGACCCAGTACTTC.